This T cell receptor (beta chain) comes out of a study of cytomegalovirus exposure and HLA in healthy donors. Amplification used 60 Vbeta primers and 13 Jbeta primers. The assay was immunoSEQ multiplex PCR, and TCRdb's table has in-frame clones only and misses some. Of fewer than 120,000 clones in the sample, 65% to 80% were seen once. Source material: PBMCs. This sequence originates from a man younger than 45 in good health and CMV-seropositive.

The CDR3 region is CASVSGQGQAFF. CDR3 nucleotides: TGCGCCAGCGTCTCGGGACAGGGCCAAGCTTTCTTT. The rearrangement uses TRBV5-1 and TRBJ1-1; TRBD1 aligns across 9 bases. The CDR3 runs to 12 residues. Germline V gene data show CDR1 as SGHRS and CDR2 as YFSETQ. The J segment lost 9 bases and the V segment lost 7 bases, leaving 7 bases of the junction unmatched.